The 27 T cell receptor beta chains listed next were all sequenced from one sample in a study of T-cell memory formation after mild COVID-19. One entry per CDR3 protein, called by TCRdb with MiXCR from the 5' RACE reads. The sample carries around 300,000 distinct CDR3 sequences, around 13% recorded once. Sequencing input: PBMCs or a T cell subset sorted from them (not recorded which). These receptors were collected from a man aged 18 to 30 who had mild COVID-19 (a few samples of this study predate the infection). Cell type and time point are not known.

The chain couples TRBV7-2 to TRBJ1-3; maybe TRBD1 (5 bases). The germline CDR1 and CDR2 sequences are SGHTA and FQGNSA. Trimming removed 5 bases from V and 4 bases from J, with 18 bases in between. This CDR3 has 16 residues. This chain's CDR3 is CASSLRQSPYGNTIYF. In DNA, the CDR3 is TGTGCCAGCAGCCTACGACAGAGCCCCTACGGAAACACCATATATTTT.

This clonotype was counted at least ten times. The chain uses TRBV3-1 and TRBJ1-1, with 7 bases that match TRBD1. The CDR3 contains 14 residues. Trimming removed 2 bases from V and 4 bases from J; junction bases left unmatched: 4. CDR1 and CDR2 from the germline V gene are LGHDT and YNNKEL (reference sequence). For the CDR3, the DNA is TGTGCCAGCAGCCAACGACAGGGCGGCACTGAAGCTTTCTTT. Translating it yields CASSQRQGGTEAFF.

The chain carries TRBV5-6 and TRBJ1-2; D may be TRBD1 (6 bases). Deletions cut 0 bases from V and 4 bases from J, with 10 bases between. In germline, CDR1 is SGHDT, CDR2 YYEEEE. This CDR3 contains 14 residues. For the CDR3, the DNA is TGTGCCAGCAGCTTGGAGCCGGGGGCCTATGGCTACACCTTC. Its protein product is CASSLEPGAYGYTF. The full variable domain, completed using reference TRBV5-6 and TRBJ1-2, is DAGVTQSPTHLIKTRGQQVTLRCSPKSGHDTVSWYQQALGQGPQFIFQYYEEEERQRGNFPDRFSGHQFPNYSSELNVNALLLGDSALYLCASSLEPGAYGYTFGSGTRLTVV.

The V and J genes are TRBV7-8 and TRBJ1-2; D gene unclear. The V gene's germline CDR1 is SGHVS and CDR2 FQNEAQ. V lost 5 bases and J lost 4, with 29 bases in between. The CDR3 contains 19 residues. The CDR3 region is CASSLGRFRSSHNFYGYTF. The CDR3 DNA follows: TGTGCCAGCAGCCTAGGGAGGTTTAGGTCTTCCCACAATTTCTATGGCTACACCTTC.

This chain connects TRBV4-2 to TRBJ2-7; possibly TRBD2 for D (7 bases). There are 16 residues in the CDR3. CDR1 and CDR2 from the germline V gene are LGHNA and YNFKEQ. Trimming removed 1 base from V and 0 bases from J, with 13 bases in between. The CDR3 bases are TGTGCCAGCAGCCAAGCCGCGGGGGCCTACTCCTACGAGCAGTACTTC. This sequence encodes CASSQAAGAYSYEQYF.

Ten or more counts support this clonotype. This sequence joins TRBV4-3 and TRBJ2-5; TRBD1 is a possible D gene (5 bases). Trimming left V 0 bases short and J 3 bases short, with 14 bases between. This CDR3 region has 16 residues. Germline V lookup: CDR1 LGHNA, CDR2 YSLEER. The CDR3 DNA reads TGCGCCAGCAGCCAAGATAATCGAGGCAGGGAAGAGACCCAGTACTTC. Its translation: CASSQDNRGREETQYF.

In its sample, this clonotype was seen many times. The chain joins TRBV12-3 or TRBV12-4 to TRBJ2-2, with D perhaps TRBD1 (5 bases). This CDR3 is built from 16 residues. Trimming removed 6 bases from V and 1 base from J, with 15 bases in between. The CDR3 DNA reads TGTGCCAGCAGCCCACTGGGGCTCCTGAACACCGGGGAGCTGTTTTTT. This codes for CASSPLGLLNTGELFF.

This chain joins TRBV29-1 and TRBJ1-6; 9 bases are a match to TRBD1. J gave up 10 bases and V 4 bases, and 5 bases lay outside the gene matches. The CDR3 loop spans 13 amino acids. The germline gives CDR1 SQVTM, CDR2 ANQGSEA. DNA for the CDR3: TGCAGCGTTGGGGACAGGGCCAACTCACCCCTCCACTTT. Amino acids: CSVGDRANSPLHF.

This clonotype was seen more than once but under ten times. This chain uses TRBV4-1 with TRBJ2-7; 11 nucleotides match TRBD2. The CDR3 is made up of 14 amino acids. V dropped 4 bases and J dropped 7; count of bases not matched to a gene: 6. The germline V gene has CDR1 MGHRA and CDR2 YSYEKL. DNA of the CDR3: TGCGCCAGCAGCCCCATCGGGACTAGCGGAGAGCAGTACTTC. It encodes CASSPIGTSGEQYF.

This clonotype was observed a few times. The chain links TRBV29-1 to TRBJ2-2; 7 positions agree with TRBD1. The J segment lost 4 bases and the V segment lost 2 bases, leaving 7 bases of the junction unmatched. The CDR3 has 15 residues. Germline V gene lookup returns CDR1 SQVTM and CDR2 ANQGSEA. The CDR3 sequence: CSVERAGGVTGELFF. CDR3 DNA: TGCAGCGTTGAACGGGCAGGGGGAGTCACCGGGGAGCTGTTTTTT.

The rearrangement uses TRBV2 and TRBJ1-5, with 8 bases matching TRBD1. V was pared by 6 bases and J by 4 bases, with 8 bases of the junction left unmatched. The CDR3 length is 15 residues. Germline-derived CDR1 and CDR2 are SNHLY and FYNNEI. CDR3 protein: CASRWGQARNQPQHF. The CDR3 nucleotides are TGTGCCAGCAGATGGGGACAGGCCCGAAATCAGCCCCAGCATTTT.

CDR3 amino acids: CASSQVLGYEQYF. CDR3 DNA: TGCGCCAGCAGCCAAGTGTTAGGGTACGAGCAGTACTTC. This chain uses TRBV4-3 with TRBJ2-7; no reliable D call. Germline-derived CDR1 and CDR2 are LGHNA and YSLEER. V lost 1 base, J lost 4 bases, and 8 bases lay in between. The CDR3 is 13 amino acids.

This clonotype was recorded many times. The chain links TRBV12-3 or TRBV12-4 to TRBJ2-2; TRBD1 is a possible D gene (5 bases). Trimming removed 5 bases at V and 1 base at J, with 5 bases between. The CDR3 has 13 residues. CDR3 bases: TGTGCCAGCAGTACAGGGAACACCGGGGAGCTGTTTTTT. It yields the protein CASSTGNTGELFF.

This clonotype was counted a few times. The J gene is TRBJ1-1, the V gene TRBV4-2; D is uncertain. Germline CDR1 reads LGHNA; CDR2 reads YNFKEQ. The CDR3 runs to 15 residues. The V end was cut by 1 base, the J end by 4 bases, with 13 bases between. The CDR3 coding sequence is TGTGCCAGCAGCCAAGTTAAAGAGGGCTCCACTGAAGCTTTCTTT. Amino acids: CASSQVKEGSTEAFF.

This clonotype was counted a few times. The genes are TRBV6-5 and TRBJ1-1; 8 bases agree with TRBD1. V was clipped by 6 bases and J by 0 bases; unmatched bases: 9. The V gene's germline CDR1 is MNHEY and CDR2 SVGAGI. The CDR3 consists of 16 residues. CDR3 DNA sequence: TGTGCCAGCAGCTCACCTATGACAGGGGTGAACACTGAAGCTTTCTTT. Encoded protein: CASSSPMTGVNTEAFF.

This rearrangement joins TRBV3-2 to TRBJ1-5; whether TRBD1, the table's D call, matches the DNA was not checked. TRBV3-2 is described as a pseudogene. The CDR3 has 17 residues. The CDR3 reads CASSQDCRQGGNQPQHF. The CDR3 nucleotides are TGTGCCAGCAGCCAAGATTGTAGACAAGGGGGCAATCAGCCCCAGCATTTT.

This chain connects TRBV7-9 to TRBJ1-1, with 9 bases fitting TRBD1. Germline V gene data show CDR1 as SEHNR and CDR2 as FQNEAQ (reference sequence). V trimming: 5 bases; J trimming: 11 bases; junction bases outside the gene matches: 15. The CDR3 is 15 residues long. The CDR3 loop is CASSRLGQGTFGAFF. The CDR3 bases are TGTGCCAGCAGCCGCCTGGGACAGGGCACCTTCGGGGCTTTCTTT.

As DNA, the CDR3 is TGTGCCAGCAGACGCAGGGTATCCTATAATTCACCCCTCCACTTT. The encoded protein is CASRRRVSYNSPLHF. The chain links TRBV21-1 to TRBJ1-6; TRBD1, the table's D call, was not compared with the DNA. TRBV21-1 is a known pseudogene. The CDR3 is 15 residues long.

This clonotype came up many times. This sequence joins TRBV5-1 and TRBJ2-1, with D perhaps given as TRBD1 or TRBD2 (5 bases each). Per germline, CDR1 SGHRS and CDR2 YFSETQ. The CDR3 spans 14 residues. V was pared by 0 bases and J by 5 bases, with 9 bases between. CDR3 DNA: TGCGCCAGCAGCTTGGAGAGGGGCAACAATGAGCAGTTCTTC. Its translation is CASSLERGNNEQFF.

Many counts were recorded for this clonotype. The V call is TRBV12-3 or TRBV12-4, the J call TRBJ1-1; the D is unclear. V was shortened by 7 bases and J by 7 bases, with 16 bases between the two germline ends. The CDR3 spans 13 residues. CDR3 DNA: TGTGCCAGCACCGAGATCGTCGGGAGTGAAGCTTTCTTT. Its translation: CASTEIVGSEAFF.

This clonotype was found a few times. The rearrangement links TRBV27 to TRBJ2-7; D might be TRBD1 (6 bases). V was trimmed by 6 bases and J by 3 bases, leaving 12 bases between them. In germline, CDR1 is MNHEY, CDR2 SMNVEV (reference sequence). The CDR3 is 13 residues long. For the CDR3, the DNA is TGTGCCAGCAGCTTAGGGGGAAACTACGAGCAGTACTTC. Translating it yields CASSLGGNYEQYF.

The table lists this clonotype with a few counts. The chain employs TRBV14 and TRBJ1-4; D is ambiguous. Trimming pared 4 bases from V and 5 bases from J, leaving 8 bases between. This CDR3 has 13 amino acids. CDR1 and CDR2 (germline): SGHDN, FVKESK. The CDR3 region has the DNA TGTGCCAGCAGCCCTCGTTGGAATGAAAAACTGTTTTTT. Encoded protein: CASSPRWNEKLFF.

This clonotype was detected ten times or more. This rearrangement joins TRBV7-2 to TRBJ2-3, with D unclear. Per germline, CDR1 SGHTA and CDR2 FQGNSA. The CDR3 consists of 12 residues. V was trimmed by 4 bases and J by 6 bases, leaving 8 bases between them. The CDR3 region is CASSSGWDTQYF. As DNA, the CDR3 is TGTGCCAGCAGCTCAGGATGGGATACGCAGTATTTT.

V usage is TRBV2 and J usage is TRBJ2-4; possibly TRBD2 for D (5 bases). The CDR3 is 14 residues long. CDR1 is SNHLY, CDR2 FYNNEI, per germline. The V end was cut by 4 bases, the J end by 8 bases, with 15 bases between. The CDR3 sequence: CASSAPTSGDIQYF. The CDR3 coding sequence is TGTGCCAGCAGTGCACCTACCTCCGGGGACATTCAGTACTTC.

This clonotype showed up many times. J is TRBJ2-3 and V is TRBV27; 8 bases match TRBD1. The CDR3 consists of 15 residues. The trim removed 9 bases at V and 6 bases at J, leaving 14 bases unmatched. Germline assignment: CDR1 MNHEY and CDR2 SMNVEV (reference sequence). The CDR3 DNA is TGTGCCAGTCAAATCAGGGGGCGACGAGGGGATACGCAGTATTTT. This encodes CASQIRGRRGDTQYF.

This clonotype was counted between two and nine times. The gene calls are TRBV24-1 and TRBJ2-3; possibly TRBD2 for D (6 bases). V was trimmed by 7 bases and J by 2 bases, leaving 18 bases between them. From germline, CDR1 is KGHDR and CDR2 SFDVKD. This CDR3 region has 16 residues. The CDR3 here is CATSRSAGHFTDTQYF. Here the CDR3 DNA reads TGTGCCACCAGCAGGTCAGCGGGCCATTTCACAGATACGCAGTATTTT.

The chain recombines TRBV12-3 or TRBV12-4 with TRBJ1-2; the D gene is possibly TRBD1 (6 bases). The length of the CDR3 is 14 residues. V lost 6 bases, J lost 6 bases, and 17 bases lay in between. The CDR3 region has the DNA TGTGCCAGCAGCCACAGGGTGCGGAGTGATGGCTACACCTTC. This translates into CASSHRVRSDGYTF.